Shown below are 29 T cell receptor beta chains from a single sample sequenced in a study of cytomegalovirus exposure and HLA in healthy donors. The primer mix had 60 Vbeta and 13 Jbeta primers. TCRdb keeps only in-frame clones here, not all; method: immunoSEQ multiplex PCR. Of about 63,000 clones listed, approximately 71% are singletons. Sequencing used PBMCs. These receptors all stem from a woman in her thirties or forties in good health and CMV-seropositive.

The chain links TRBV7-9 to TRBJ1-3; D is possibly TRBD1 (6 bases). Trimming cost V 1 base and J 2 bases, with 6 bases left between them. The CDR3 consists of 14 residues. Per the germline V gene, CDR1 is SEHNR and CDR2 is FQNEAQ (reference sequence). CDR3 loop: CASSLGQAGNTIYF. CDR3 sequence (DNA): TGTGCCAGCAGCTTAGGACAGGCTGGAAACACCATATATTTT.

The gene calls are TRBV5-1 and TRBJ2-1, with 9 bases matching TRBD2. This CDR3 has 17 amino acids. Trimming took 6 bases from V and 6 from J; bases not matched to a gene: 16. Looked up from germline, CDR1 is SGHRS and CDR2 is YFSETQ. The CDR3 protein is CASNRVGGGAGGNEQFF. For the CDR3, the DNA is TGCGCCAGCAACCGTGTTGGCGGGGGGGCCGGGGGCAATGAGCAGTTCTTC.

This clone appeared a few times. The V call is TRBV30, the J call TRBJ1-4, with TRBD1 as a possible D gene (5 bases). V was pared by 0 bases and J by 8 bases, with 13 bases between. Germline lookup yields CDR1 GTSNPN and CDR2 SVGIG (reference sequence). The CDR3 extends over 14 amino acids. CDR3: CAWSVGGGLEKLFF. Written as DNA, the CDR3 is TGTGCCTGGAGTGTGGGGGGGGGTTTGGAAAAACTGTTTTTT.

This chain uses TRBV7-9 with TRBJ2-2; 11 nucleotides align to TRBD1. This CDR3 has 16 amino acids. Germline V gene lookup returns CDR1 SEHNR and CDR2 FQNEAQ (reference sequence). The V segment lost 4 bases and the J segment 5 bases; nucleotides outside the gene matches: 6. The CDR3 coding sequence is TGTGCCAGCAGCTCCGGACAGGGGGCAGGTACCGGGGAGCTGTTTTTT. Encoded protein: CASSSGQGAGTGELFF.

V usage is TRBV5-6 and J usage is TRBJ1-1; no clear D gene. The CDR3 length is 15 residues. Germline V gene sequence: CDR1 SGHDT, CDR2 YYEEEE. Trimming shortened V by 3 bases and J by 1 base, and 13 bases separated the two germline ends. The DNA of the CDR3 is TGTGCCAGCAGCTCCCTAATATCGAGGAACACTGAAGCTTTCTTT. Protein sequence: CASSSLISRNTEAFF.

CDR3 sequence: CASSFRGGDNEQFF. CDR3 DNA sequence: TGCGCCAGCAGCTTCCGGGGGGGAGACAATGAGCAGTTCTTC. This chain connects TRBV5-1 to TRBJ2-1; TRBD2 aligns across 8 bases. The V gene end was trimmed by 2 bases and the J gene end by 5 bases; junction bases not matched to a gene: 3. Per germline, CDR1 SGHRS and CDR2 YFSETQ. The CDR3 length is 14 residues.

DNA for the CDR3: TGTGCCAGCAGGCCTGACATCGATCGCACCGGGGAGCTGTTTTTT. This codes for CASRPDIDRTGELFF. This chain uses TRBV5-5 with TRBJ2-2; D remains unclear. Looked up from germline, CDR1 is SGHKS and CDR2 is YYEKEE (reference sequence). This CDR3 spans 15 amino acids. The ends were cut back, 5 bases at V and 4 bases at J, with 15 bases in the middle.

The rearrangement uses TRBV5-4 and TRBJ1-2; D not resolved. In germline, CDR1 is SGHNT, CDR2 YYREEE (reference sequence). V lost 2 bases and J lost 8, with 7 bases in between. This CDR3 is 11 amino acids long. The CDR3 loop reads CASSLGSGYTF. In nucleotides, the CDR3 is TGTGCCAGCAGCTTAGGTAGCGGCTACACCTTC.

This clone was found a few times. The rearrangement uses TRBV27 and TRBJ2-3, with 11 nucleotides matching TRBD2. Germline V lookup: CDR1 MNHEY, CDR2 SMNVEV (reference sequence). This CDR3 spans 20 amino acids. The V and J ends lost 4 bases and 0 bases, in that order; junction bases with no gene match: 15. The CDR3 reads CASSSLTSGLAGGSTDTQYF. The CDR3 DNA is TGTGCCAGCAGTTCCCTAACCTCGGGGCTAGCGGGGGGTAGCACAGATACGCAGTATTTT.

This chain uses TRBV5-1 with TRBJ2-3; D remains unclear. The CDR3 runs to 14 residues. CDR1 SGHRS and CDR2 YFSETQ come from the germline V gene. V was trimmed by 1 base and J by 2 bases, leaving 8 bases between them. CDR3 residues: CASSLRSNTDTQYF. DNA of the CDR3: TGCGCCAGCAGCTTGAGATCTAACACAGATACGCAGTATTTT. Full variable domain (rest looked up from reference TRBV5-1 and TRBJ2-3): KAGVTQTPRYLIKTRGQQVTLSCSPISGHRSVSWYQQTPGQGLQFLFEYFSETQRNKGNFPGRFSGRQFSNSRSEMNVSTLELGDSALYLCASSLRSNTDTQYFGPGTRLTVL.

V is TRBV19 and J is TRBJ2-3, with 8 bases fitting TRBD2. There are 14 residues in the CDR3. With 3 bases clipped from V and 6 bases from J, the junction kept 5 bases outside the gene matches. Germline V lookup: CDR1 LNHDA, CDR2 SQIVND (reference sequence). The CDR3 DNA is TGTGCCAGTAGTATCCGGGGGGGGGAGGATACGCAGTATTTT. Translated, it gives CASSIRGGEDTQYF.

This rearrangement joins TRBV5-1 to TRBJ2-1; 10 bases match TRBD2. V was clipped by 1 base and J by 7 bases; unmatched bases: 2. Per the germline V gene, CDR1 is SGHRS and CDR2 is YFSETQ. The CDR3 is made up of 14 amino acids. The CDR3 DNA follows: TGCGCCAGCAGCTTGTCTAGCGGGGGAAATGAGCAGTTCTTC. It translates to CASSLSSGGNEQFF. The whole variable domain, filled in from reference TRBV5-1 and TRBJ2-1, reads KAGVTQTPRYLIKTRGQQVTLSCSPISGHRSVSWYQQTPGQGLQFLFEYFSETQRNKGNFPGRFSGRQFSNSRSEMNVSTLELGDSALYLCASSLSSGGNEQFFGPGTRLTVL.

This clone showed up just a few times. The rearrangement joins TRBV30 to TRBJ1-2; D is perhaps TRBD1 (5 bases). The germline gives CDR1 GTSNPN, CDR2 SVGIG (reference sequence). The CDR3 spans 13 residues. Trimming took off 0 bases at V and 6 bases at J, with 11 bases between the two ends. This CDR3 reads CAWSVGVSNGYTF. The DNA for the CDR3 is TGTGCCTGGAGTGTAGGGGTTTCGAATGGCTACACCTTC.

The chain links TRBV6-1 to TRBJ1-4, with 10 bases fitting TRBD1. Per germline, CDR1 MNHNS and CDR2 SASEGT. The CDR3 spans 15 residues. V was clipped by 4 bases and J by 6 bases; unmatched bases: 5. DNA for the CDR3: TGTGCCAGCAGTGTGGGGACAGGGGTGGATGAAAAACTGTTTTTT. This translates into CASSVGTGVDEKLFF.

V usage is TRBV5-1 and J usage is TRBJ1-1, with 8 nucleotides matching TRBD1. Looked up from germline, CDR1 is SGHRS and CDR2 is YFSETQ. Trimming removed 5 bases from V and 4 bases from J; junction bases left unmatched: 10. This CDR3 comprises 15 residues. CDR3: CASRTETGESTEAFF. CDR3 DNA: TGCGCCAGCAGAACCGAGACAGGGGAGTCCACTGAAGCTTTCTTT.

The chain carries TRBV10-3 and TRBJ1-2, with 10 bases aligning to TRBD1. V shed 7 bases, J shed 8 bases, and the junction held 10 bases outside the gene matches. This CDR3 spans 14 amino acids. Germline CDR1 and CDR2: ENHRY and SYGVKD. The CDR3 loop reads CAITRDRGAGGYTF. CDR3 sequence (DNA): TGTGCCATCACCCGGGACAGGGGAGCAGGGGGCTACACCTTC.

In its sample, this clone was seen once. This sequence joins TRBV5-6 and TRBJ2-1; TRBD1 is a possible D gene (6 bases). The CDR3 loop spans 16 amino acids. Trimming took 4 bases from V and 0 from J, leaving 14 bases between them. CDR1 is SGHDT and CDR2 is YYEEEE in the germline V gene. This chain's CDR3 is CASSPTGTNSYNEQFF. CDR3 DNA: TGTGCCAGCAGCCCTACCGGGACAAACTCCTACAATGAGCAGTTCTTC.

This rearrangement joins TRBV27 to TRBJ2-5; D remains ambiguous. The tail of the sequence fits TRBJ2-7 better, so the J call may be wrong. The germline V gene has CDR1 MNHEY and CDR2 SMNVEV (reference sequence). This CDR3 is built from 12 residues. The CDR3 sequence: CASSPPSYEQYF. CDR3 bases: TGTGCCAGCAGTCCACCCTCCTACGAGCAGTACTTC.

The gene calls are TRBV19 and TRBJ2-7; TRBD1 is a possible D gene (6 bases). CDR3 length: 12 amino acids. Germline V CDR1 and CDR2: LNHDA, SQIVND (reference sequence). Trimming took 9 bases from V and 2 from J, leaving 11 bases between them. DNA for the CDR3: TGTGCCAGGTGGACAGTTACCTACGAGCAGTACTTC. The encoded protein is CARWTVTYEQYF.

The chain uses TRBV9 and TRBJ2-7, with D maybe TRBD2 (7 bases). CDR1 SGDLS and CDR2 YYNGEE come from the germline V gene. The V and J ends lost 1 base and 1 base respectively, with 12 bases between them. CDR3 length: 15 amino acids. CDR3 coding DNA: TGTGCCAGCAGCGTATCGGGGGGCCAGTCCTACGAGCAGTACTTC. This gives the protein CASSVSGGQSYEQYF.

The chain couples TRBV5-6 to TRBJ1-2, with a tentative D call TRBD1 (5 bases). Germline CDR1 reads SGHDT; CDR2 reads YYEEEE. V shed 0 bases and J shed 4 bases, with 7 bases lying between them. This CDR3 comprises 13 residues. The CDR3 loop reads CASSLERGYGYTF. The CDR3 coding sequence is TGTGCCAGCAGCTTGGAAAGGGGCTATGGCTACACCTTC.

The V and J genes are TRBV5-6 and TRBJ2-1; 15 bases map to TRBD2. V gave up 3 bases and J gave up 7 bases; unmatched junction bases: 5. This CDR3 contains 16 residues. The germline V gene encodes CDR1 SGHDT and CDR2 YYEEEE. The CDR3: CASSWTSGGARNEQFF. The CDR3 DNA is TGTGCCAGCAGCTGGACTAGCGGGGGGGCCCGTAATGAGCAGTTCTTC.

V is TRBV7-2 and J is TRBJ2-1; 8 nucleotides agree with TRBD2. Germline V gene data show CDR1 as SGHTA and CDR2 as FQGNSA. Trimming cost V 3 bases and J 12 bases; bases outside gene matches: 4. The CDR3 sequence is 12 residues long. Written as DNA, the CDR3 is TGTGCCAGCAGCTTGATTGCGGGGGGGCAGTTCTTC. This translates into CASSLIAGGQFF.

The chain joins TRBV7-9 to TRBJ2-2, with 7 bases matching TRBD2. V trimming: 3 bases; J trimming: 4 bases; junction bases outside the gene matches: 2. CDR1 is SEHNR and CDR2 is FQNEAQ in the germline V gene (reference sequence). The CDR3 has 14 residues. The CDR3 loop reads CASSFGGTTGELFF. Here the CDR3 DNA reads TGTGCCAGCAGCTTCGGGGGGACCACCGGGGAGCTGTTTTTT.

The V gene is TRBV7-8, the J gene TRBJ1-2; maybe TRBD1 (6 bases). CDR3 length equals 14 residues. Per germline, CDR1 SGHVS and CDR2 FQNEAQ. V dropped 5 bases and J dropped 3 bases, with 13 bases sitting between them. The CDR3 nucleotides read TGTGCCAGCAGCATATTGGCAGGGGACTATGGCTACACCTTC. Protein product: CASSILAGDYGYTF.

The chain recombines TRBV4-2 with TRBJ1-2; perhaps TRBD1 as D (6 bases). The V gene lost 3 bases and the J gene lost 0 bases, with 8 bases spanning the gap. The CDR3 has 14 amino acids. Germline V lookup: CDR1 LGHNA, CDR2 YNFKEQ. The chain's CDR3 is CASSQDSTNYGYTF. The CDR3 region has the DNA TGTGCCAGCAGCCAGGACAGTACTAACTATGGCTACACCTTC.

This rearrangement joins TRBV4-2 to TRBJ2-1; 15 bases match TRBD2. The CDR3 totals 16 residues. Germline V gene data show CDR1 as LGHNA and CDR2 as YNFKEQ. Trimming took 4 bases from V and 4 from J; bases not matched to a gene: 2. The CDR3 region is CASSPGLAGGYNEQFF. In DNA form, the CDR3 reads TGTGCCAGCAGCCCGGGACTAGCGGGGGGTTACAATGAGCAGTTCTTC.

The CDR3 DNA is TGTGCCAGCAGCCCCGAGGTCATGAACACTGAAGCTTTCTTT. As protein: CASSPEVMNTEAFF. V and J are TRBV7-6 and TRBJ1-1; D is unresolved. Trimming took off 5 bases at V and 0 bases at J, with 10 bases between the two ends. CDR1 SGHVS and CDR2 FNYEAQ come from the germline V gene. This CDR3 has 14 amino acids.

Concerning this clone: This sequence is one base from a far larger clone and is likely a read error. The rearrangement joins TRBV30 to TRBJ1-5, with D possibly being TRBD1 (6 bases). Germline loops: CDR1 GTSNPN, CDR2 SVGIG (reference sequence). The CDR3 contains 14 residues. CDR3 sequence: CALSVRGARQPQHF. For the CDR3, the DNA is TGTGCCTTGAGTGTACGGGGGGCAAGGCAGCCCCAGCATTTT.